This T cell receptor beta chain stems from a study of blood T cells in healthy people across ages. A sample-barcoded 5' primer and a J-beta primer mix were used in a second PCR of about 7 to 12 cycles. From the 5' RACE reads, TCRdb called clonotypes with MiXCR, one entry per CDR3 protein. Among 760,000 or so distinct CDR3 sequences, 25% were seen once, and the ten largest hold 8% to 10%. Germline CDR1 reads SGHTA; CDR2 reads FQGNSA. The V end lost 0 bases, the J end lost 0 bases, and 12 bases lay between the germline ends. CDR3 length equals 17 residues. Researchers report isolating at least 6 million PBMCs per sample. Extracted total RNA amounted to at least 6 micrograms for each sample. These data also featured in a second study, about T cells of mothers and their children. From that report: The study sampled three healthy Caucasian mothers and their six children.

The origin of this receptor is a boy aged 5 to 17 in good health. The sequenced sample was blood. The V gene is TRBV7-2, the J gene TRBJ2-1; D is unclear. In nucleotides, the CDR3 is TGTGCCAGCAGCTTAGCAAGGCAGGCTTACTCCTACAATGAGCAGTTCTTC. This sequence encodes CASSLARQAYSYNEQFF.